This entry lists 27 T cell receptor beta chains sequenced from one sample in a study of T cells in localized non-small cell lung cancer. The assay was immunoSEQ multiplex PCR, and TCRdb's table has in-frame clones only and misses some. The sample has about 17,000 clones, approximately 90% seen once. The specimen was peripheral blood, collected before any cancer treatment. The receptors originated from a male donor aged 60 or older with stage II squamous cell lung carcinoma.

This chain joins TRBV28 and TRBJ2-3, with TRBD1 identical over 8 bases. CDR1 MDHEN and CDR2 SYDVKM come from the germline V gene. The CDR3 length is 13 residues. The junction had 3 bases not matched to a gene; V was cut back by 8 bases and J by 2 bases. The DNA for the CDR3 is TGTGCCAGCTGGGACAGGAACACAGATACGCAGTATTTT. Its protein is CASWDRNTDTQYF.

The chain recombines TRBV6-1 with TRBJ2-7; D not resolved. The CDR3 is 12 amino acids. V lost 6 bases, J lost 4 bases, and 10 bases lay in between. Germline assignment: CDR1 MNHNS and CDR2 SASEGT. The CDR3 DNA reads as TGTGCCAGCAGGGATGTGATTTACGAGCAGTACTTC. Amino acids: CASRDVIYEQYF.

V is TRBV7-3 and J is TRBJ2-5, with 9 bases matching TRBD2. The V gene's germline CDR1 is SGHTA and CDR2 FQGTGA. The CDR3 is made up of 16 amino acids. V shed 9 bases and J 5 bases; nucleotides not matched to a gene: 16. The CDR3 here is CASAIGGGRAGETQYF. CDR3 coding DNA: TGTGCCAGTGCCATCGGGGGCGGGAGGGCCGGTGAGACCCAGTACTTC. Filled out from reference TRBV7-3 and TRBJ2-5, the complete variable domain reads GAGVSQTPSNKVTEKGKYVELRCDPISGHTALYWYRQSLGQGPEFLIYFQGTGAADDSGLPNDRFFAVRPEGSVSTLKIQRTERGDSAVYLCASAIGGGRAGETQYFGPGTRLLVL.

CDR3 nucleotide sequence: TGTGCCAGCAGTTTCTGGACAAATGTAGAGACCCAGTACTTC. This encodes CASSFWTNVETQYF. This rearrangement joins TRBV28 to TRBJ2-5; D may be TRBD1 (5 bases). V gave up 3 bases and J gave up 4 bases, with 12 bases separating them. Germline CDR1 reads MDHEN; CDR2 reads SYDVKM. The CDR3 consists of 14 residues.

The chain has TRBV7-9 and TRBJ1-4; a possible D gene is TRBD1 (6 bases). V lost 6 bases, J lost 8 bases, and 13 bases lay in between. The CDR3 covers 13 residues. Germline lookup yields CDR1 SEHNR and CDR2 FQNEAQ (reference sequence). CDR3 coding DNA: TGTGCCAGCAGAGAGGGGGTTGCGGAAAAACTGTTTTTT. Translation: CASREGVAEKLFF.

The chain carries TRBV28 and TRBJ2-7, with 8 bases matching TRBD2. Trimming removed 3 bases from V and 4 bases from J; junction bases left unmatched: 5. Germline V gene data show CDR1 as MDHEN and CDR2 as SYDVKM. The CDR3 runs to 14 residues. For the CDR3, the DNA is TGTGCCAGCAGTTTCCCCGGGACTAGATACGAGCAGTACTTC. Protein sequence: CASSFPGTRYEQYF.

This clone qualifies as medium-sized. This chain joins TRBV5-1 and TRBJ1-4; weak D call: TRBD1 (6 bases). V lost 1 base to trimming and J lost 7 bases, with 8 bases between them. The CDR3 loop spans 13 amino acids. Germline V gives CDR1 SGHRS, CDR2 YFSETQ. CDR3 sequence: CASSLPDSEKLFF. DNA of the CDR3: TGCGCCAGCAGCTTGCCGGACAGTGAAAAACTGTTTTTT.

The CDR3 here is CASSLVATGTYNEKLFF. Here the CDR3 DNA reads TGTGCCAGCAGCTTGGTGGCAACCGGGACTTACAATGAAAAACTGTTTTTT. The V and J genes are TRBV5-6 and TRBJ1-4, with a tentative D call TRBD1 (5 bases). CDR3 size: 17 residues. Deletions cut 0 bases from V and 5 bases from J, with 17 bases between. Germline V gene lookup returns CDR1 SGHDT and CDR2 YYEEEE.

The rearrangement links TRBV7-2 to TRBJ1-1, with 8 bases identical to TRBD1. Trimming took 5 bases from V and 7 from J; bases not matched to a gene: 15. The CDR3 sequence is 16 residues long. Germline V gene data show CDR1 as SGHTA and CDR2 as FQGNSA. The CDR3 region is CASSLSAYRGMGEAFF. The DNA of the CDR3 is TGTGCCAGCAGCCTTAGCGCTTACAGGGGGATGGGTGAAGCTTTCTTT.

The chain uses TRBV9 and TRBJ2-2; 11 positions match TRBD2. The CDR3 consists of 16 residues. Germline V lookup: CDR1 SGDLS, CDR2 YYNGEE. Trimming took 2 bases from V and 0 from J; bases not matched to a gene: 0. The CDR3 is CASSVTSGTNTGELFF. The CDR3 region has the DNA TGTGCCAGCAGCGTGACTAGCGGGACGAACACCGGGGAGCTGTTTTTT.

The chain combines TRBV18 with TRBJ2-1; perhaps TRBD1 as D (6 bases). Germline lookup yields CDR1 KGHSH and CDR2 LQKENI. The CDR3 is 15 residues long. Deletions cut 2 bases from V and 5 bases from J, with 13 bases between. The CDR3, as DNA: TGTGCCAGCTCACCAGTTTCGGGGACACACAATGAGCAGTTCTTC. Translating it yields CASSPVSGTHNEQFF.

The chain carries TRBV2 and TRBJ2-7; either TRBD1 or TRBD2 may supply D (5 bases each). Germline CDR1 reads SNHLY; CDR2 reads FYNNEI. V gave up 0 bases and J gave up 3 bases, with 12 bases separating them. The length of the CDR3 is 15 residues. Written as DNA, the CDR3 is TGTGCCAGCAGTGAAGCGCTTCGGGGCAGCTACGAGCAGTACTTC. Amino acids: CASSEALRGSYEQYF.

The chain recombines TRBV28 with TRBJ1-3, with D possibly being TRBD1 (6 bases). Deletions cut 11 bases from V and 4 bases from J, with 12 bases between. The V gene's germline CDR1 is MDHEN and CDR2 SYDVKM. This CDR3 region has 12 residues. CDR3 nucleotides: TGTGCCTCAGGGGTTGAAGGAAACACCATATATTTT. This sequence encodes CASGVEGNTIYF. Drawing the rest from reference TRBV28 and TRBJ1-3, the complete variable domain is DVKVTQSSRYLVKRTGEKVFLECVQDMDHENMFWYRQDPGLGLRLIYFSYDVKMKEKGDIPEGYSVSREKKERFSLILESASTNQTSMYLCASGVEGNTIYFGEGSWLTVV.

This chain links TRBV7-8 with TRBJ2-7; no clear D. Trimming removed 8 bases from V and 2 bases from J, with 13 bases in between. CDR1 and CDR2 (germline): SGHVS, FQNEAQ. The CDR3 is made up of 13 amino acids. CDR3 DNA sequence: TGTGCCAGCGGATTAGCAGGCCCCTACGAGCAGTACTTC. The encoded protein is CASGLAGPYEQYF.

This clone was observed a handful of times. The rearrangement links TRBV27 to TRBJ2-2; 7 positions agree with TRBD1. The junction had 5 bases not matched to a gene; V was cut back by 3 bases and J by 4 bases. Per germline, CDR1 MNHEY and CDR2 SMNVEV (reference sequence). This CDR3 has 15 amino acids. CDR3 in DNA: TGTGCCAGCAGTTTTCTGACAGGGTCCACCGGGGAGCTGTTTTTT. Its translation is CASSFLTGSTGELFF.

This chain connects TRBV7-2 to TRBJ2-5; 8 positions agree with TRBD2. This CDR3 has 13 amino acids. The germline V gene encodes CDR1 SGHTA and CDR2 FQGNSA. Unmatched junction bases numbered 5, after V lost 6 bases and J lost 5 bases. The chain's CDR3 is CASSFGLAETQYF. The DNA of the CDR3 is TGTGCCAGCAGTTTCGGACTAGCTGAGACCCAGTACTTC.

V usage is TRBV2 and J usage is TRBJ2-7; D is undetermined. The V gene lost 6 bases and the J gene lost 3 bases, with 9 bases spanning the gap. CDR1 and CDR2 (germline): SNHLY, FYNNEI. CDR3 length: 12 amino acids. CDR3 DNA sequence: TGTGCCAGCAGCGCTCAGGACTACGAGCAGTACTTC. Encoded protein: CASSAQDYEQYF. Together with reference TRBV2 and TRBJ2-7, the CDR3 gives the full variable domain: EPEVTQTPSHQVTQMGQEVILRCVPISNHLYFYWYRQILGQKVEFLVSFYNNEISEKSEIFDDQFSVERPDGSNFTLKIRSTKLEDSAMYFCASSAQDYEQYFGPGTRLTVT.

The chain joins TRBV2 to TRBJ2-1; TRBD1 matches 8 bases. Germline V CDR1 and CDR2: SNHLY, FYNNEI. This CDR3 is 16 amino acids long. With 6 bases clipped from V and 2 bases from J, the junction kept 9 bases outside the gene matches. CDR3 in DNA: TGTGCCAGCAGAGATTCTGCAGGGGGCGCCTACAATGAGCAGTTCTTC. Translation: CASRDSAGGAYNEQFF.

This rearrangement joins TRBV9 to TRBJ2-7; D might be TRBD2 (6 bases). Per germline, CDR1 SGDLS and CDR2 YYNGEE. The CDR3 spans 13 residues. V gave up 4 bases and J gave up 1 base, with 9 bases separating them. This CDR3 reads CASSPGGSYEQYF. In DNA, the CDR3 is TGTGCCAGCAGCCCCGGGGGATCCTACGAGCAGTACTTC.

This clone came up once. The rearrangement uses TRBV2 and TRBJ1-1; TRBD1 matches 12 bases. The CDR3 has 12 residues. J was trimmed by 10 bases and V by 6 bases; bases with no gene match: 3. The germline V gene encodes CDR1 SNHLY and CDR2 FYNNEI. CDR3 DNA: TGTGCCAGCAGGGGACAGGGGGCAATAGCTTTCTTT. Encoded protein: CASRGQGAIAFF.

V gene TRBV5-1 combines with J gene TRBJ1-2; D gene unclear. The V end was cut by 2 bases, the J end by 2 bases, with 22 bases between. In germline, CDR1 is SGHRS, CDR2 YFSETQ. The CDR3 is made up of 18 amino acids. DNA for the CDR3: TGCGCCAGCAGCTTTGAATTACGTTCAGGTTCTCCGAACTATGGCTACACCTTC. Translating it yields CASSFELRSGSPNYGYTF.

The J gene is TRBJ2-2, the V gene TRBV5-4, with 7 bases fitting TRBD1. Germline-derived CDR1 and CDR2 are SGHNT and YYREEE (reference sequence). Unmatched junction bases numbered 6, after V lost 7 bases and J lost 0 bases. The CDR3 covers 15 residues. The CDR3 DNA reads TGTGCCAGCCGATCCGGGACAGCGAACACCGGGGAGCTGTTTTTT. Its protein product is CASRSGTANTGELFF.

This clone was found once. This chain uses TRBV25-1 with TRBJ2-1; 8 nucleotides agree with TRBD2. Per germline, CDR1 MGHDK and CDR2 SYGVNS. V lost 4 bases to trimming and J lost 4 bases; unmatched junction nucleotides: 6. This CDR3 comprises 15 residues. CDR3 region: CASSAVAGSYNEQFF. The CDR3 DNA is TGTGCCAGCAGTGCGGTAGCGGGAAGTTACAATGAGCAGTTCTTC.

CDR3 bases: TGTGCCAGTAGTATCCGAGCGGCGAACAATGAGCAGTTCTTC. Protein sequence: CASSIRAANNEQFF. The J gene is TRBJ2-1, the V gene TRBV19; a possible D gene is TRBD2 (5 bases). The ends were cut back, 3 bases at V and 5 bases at J, with 11 bases in the middle. CDR1 is LNHDA and CDR2 is SQIVND in the germline V gene (reference sequence). CDR3 length: 14 amino acids.

This clone has only a few counts. The gene calls are TRBV5-1 and TRBJ2-5, with D possibly matching TRBD1 (6 bases). Trimming shortened V by 4 bases and J by 5 bases, and 15 bases separated the two germline ends. From germline, CDR1 is SGHRS and CDR2 YFSETQ. The CDR3 has 14 residues. DNA of the CDR3: TGCGCCAGCAGCCGACCCACAGGGTCGGAGACCCAGTACTTC. Amino acids: CASSRPTGSETQYF.

The V call is TRBV6-1, the J call TRBJ2-1; TRBD2 might be the D (6 bases). Between the trimmed V and J ends, which lost 2 bases and 0 bases, there was a span of 14 bases. Per germline, CDR1 MNHNS and CDR2 SASEGT. The CDR3 runs to 17 residues. Here the CDR3 reads CASSETAGSSSYNEQFF. CDR3 coding DNA: TGTGCCAGCAGTGAAACGGCGGGATCTAGCTCCTACAATGAGCAGTTCTTC.

The chain carries TRBV6-1 and TRBJ2-7; no reliable D call. Germline V gene sequence: CDR1 MNHNS, CDR2 SASEGT. This CDR3 contains 12 residues. With 2 bases removed from V and 4 bases from J, the gap between germline ends came to 6 bases. CDR3 nucleotides: TGTGCCAGCAGTGAACGCCGGTACGAGCAGTACTTC. This gives the protein CASSERRYEQYF.